Below are 27 T cell receptor beta chains sequenced from a single sample in a study of shared clonotypes between healthy human individuals. The repertoire was sequenced with immunoSEQ multiplex PCR; TCRdb's copy has only in-frame clones and lacks some. This table has 550,000 to 700,000 clones, roughly 73% appearing once. Input material: memory CD4+ T cells sorted from blood. Regarding subset: CD45RA-negative fraction. All receptors come from a woman between 25 and 40 years old in good health.

The rearrangement uses TRBV11-2 and TRBJ2-5; TRBD2 matches at 9 bases. Germline values: CDR1 SGHAT, CDR2 FQNNGV. The V and J ends lost 5 bases and 4 bases, in that order; junction bases with no gene match: 8. The CDR3 totals 15 residues. CDR3 in amino acids: CASSDRTSAGETQYF. The CDR3 coding sequence is TGTGCCAGCAGCGACCGGACTAGCGCGGGAGAGACCCAGTACTTC.

There are a few counts of this clone. This chain links TRBV28 with TRBJ2-1, with 9 bases matching TRBD1. The V gene's germline CDR1 is MDHEN and CDR2 SYDVKM. With V trimmed by 5 bases and J by 3 bases, 11 bases remained unmatched. The CDR3 totals 17 residues. CDR3 in amino acids: CASSPPPGTGYYNEQFF. CDR3 in DNA: TGTGCCAGCAGTCCCCCTCCCGGGACAGGGTACTACAATGAGCAGTTCTTC.

The rearrangement links TRBV7-9 to TRBJ2-7, with D hard to call. V was cut by 3 bases and J by 0 bases, with 12 bases left in between. Germline-derived CDR1 and CDR2 are SEHNR and FQNEAQ (reference sequence). The CDR3 runs to 15 residues. The CDR3 region is CASSFKGDPSYEQYF. The CDR3 DNA reads TGTGCCAGCAGCTTTAAAGGCGATCCCTCCTACGAGCAGTACTTC.

V gene TRBV5-6 combines with J gene TRBJ1-2; D is perhaps TRBD1 (5 bases). This CDR3 comprises 12 residues. Between the trimmed V and J ends, which lost 8 bases and 8 bases, there was a span of 16 bases. In germline, CDR1 is SGHDT, CDR2 YYEEEE. The CDR3 reads CASTRQTGGYTF. The DNA of the CDR3 is TGTGCCAGTACTCGACAGACGGGCGGCTACACCTTC.

The chain uses TRBV5-4 and TRBJ2-7, with D possibly TRBD2 on 5 matching bases. V was cut by 7 bases and J by 6 bases, with 11 bases left in between. Germline lookup yields CDR1 SGHNT and CDR2 YYREEE (reference sequence). This CDR3 has 11 amino acids. For the CDR3, the DNA is TGTGCCAGCTACGGCCGGGGCGAGCAGTACTTC. It codes for CASYGRGEQYF.

The V gene is TRBV6-9, the J gene TRBJ2-2; no firm D call. Germline V gene lookup returns CDR1 MNHGY and CDR2 SVAAGI. Trimming cost V 4 bases and J 1 base, with 7 bases left between them. This CDR3 region has 14 residues. The chain's CDR3 is CASSSRWNTGELFF. DNA of the CDR3: TGTGCCAGCAGTTCCCGATGGAACACCGGGGAGCTGTTTTTT.

V is TRBV28 and J is TRBJ1-1; possibly TRBD1 for D (6 bases). There are 12 residues in the CDR3. Germline V gene lookup returns CDR1 MDHEN and CDR2 SYDVKM. CDR3 nucleotide sequence: TGTGCAGCCAGGGGCAGTGACACTGAAGCTTTCTTT. Translation: CAARGSDTEAFF.

This clone turned up a few times. The chain couples TRBV2 to TRBJ2-1; 11 bases are shared with TRBD1. The CDR3 spans 13 residues. Germline trimming cut 8 bases from V and 7 bases from J; bases unmatched to any gene: 4. Germline values: CDR1 SNHLY, CDR2 FYNNEI. CDR3 nucleotides: TGTGCCAGCGGGACAGGGGGGTGGAATGAGCAGTTCTTC. Translation gives CASGTGGWNEQFF.

The V call is TRBV28, the J call TRBJ2-1, with D possibly being TRBD2 (6 bases). The CDR3 sequence is 13 residues long. Trimming removed 1 base from V and 13 bases from J, with 14 bases in between. The germline gives CDR1 MDHEN, CDR2 SYDVKM. CDR3 DNA: TGTGCCAGCAGTTTATCGGGCGGGAACGGACAGTTCTTC. As protein: CASSLSGGNGQFF.

To note about this clone: At the DNA level, this CDR3 is encoded by other sequences in the same sample as well. The J gene is TRBJ1-5, the V gene TRBV7-2; D ambiguous. The V end lost 2 bases, the J end lost 7 bases, and 6 bases lay between the germline ends. This CDR3 spans 12 amino acids. Germline CDR1 is SGHTA and CDR2 is FQGNSA. CDR3 sequence reads: CASSLRGQPQHF. The CDR3, as DNA: TGTGCCAGCAGCTTACGGGGACAGCCCCAGCATTTT.

The chain recombines TRBV9 with TRBJ2-3; 10 nucleotides agree with TRBD2. The CDR3 sequence is 18 residues long. The germline V gene has CDR1 SGDLS and CDR2 YYNGEE. The junction had 13 bases not matched to a gene; V was cut back by 1 base and J by 5 bases. Here the CDR3 reads CASSVTGLAGVGEDTQYF. The CDR3 DNA sequence: TGTGCCAGCAGCGTAACGGGTCTAGCGGGAGTGGGGGAAGATACGCAGTATTTT.

The rearrangement uses TRBV19 and TRBJ1-1; maybe TRBD1 (6 bases). Trimming removed 5 bases from V and 1 base from J, with 14 bases in between. The CDR3 runs 15 residues. In germline, CDR1 is LNHDA, CDR2 SQIVND (reference sequence). The CDR3 nucleotides are TGTGCCAGTAGTCCTTCACAGGGCAGGAACACTGAAGCTTTCTTT. This gives the protein CASSPSQGRNTEAFF.

The rearrangement uses TRBV4-1 and TRBJ2-1; D may be TRBD2 (5 bases). CDR3 size: 15 residues. V was trimmed by 1 base and J by 7 bases, leaving 14 bases between them. Looked up from germline, CDR1 is MGHRA and CDR2 is YSYEKL. This CDR3 is CASSQGGIEGNEQFF. The CDR3 DNA reads as TGCGCCAGCAGCCAAGGAGGGATAGAAGGTAATGAGCAGTTCTTC.

V is TRBV27 and J is TRBJ2-3; D call uncertain. Germline values: CDR1 MNHEY, CDR2 SMNVEV (reference sequence). V dropped 4 bases and J dropped 7 bases, with 6 bases sitting between them. CDR3 length: 11 residues. The CDR3 nucleotides read TGTGCCAGCAGTTCCGGAAATACGCAGTATTTT. Translated: CASSSGNTQYF.

The chain has TRBV28 and TRBJ1-3; D is perhaps TRBD1 (6 bases). Per the germline V gene, CDR1 is MDHEN and CDR2 is SYDVKM. There are 14 residues in the CDR3. Trimming took off 5 bases at V and 4 bases at J, with 12 bases between the two ends. The DNA for the CDR3 is TGTGCCAGCAGTATCCGACAGGTGGGAAACACCATATATTTT. Encoded protein: CASSIRQVGNTIYF.

The V call is TRBV27, the J call TRBJ1-2; D is possibly TRBD1 (6 bases). The CDR3 extends over 14 amino acids. The ends were cut back, 8 bases at V and 6 bases at J, with 19 bases in the middle. The germline V gene has CDR1 MNHEY and CDR2 SMNVEV (reference sequence). In DNA, the CDR3 is TGTGCCAGCTCCTCCCCCCGGGGGGCCGATGGCTACACCTTC. Translation: CASSSPRGADGYTF.

The chain couples TRBV28 to TRBJ1-2, with 7 bases aligning to TRBD1. V gave up 4 bases and J gave up 2 bases; unmatched junction bases: 10. The CDR3 is 16 amino acids. Germline V gene lookup returns CDR1 MDHEN and CDR2 SYDVKM. This CDR3 is CASSSSGQTNNYGYTF. In DNA form, the CDR3 reads TGTGCCAGCAGTTCATCGGGACAGACGAACAACTATGGCTACACCTTC.

The rearrangement joins TRBV11-2 to TRBJ1-3; no firm D call. Trimming shortened V by 6 bases and J by 2 bases, and 14 bases separated the two germline ends. Germline values: CDR1 SGHAT, CDR2 FQNNGV. The CDR3 spans 15 residues. CDR3: CASRPVRGPGNTIYF. The DNA of the CDR3 is TGTGCCAGCAGACCCGTTCGAGGTCCTGGAAACACCATATATTTT.

The chain uses TRBV18 and TRBJ2-5; D is unclear. Trimming cost V 4 bases and J 3 bases, with 9 bases left between them. Germline V gene data show CDR1 as KGHSH and CDR2 as LQKENI. The CDR3 contains 13 residues. The CDR3 region is CASSQSVEETQYF. CDR3 DNA: TGTGCCAGCTCACAGTCGGTTGAAGAGACCCAGTACTTC.

In regard to this clone: One end of the junction varies from germline; a read error may be responsible. The chain recombines TRBV2 with TRBJ2-1; 7 bases match TRBD1. Germline V gene lookup returns CDR1 SNHLY and CDR2 FYNNEI. The CDR3 has 13 residues. The CDR3 here is CAGRGNLGNEQFF. The CDR3 DNA sequence: TGTGCCGGCAGGGGGAACCTCGGGAATGAGCAGTTCTTC.

Worth noting for this clone: Other DNA sequences of this sample code for an identical CDR3. The gene calls are TRBV27 and TRBJ1-5, with D hard to call. Germline V gene data show CDR1 as MNHEY and CDR2 as SMNVEV (reference sequence). V dropped 5 bases and J dropped 1 base, with 9 bases sitting between them. The CDR3 sequence is 14 residues long. This CDR3 is CASSPLDSNQPQHF. The CDR3 DNA follows: TGTGCCAGCAGTCCCCTCGACAGCAATCAGCCCCAGCATTTT.

The rearrangement joins TRBV28 to TRBJ1-4, with a possible D match to TRBD1 (5 bases). Germline lookup yields CDR1 MDHEN and CDR2 SYDVKM. The CDR3 covers 13 residues. Trimming pared 10 bases from V and 0 bases from J, leaving 9 bases between. CDR3 loop: CATETATNEKLFF. The CDR3 DNA sequence: TGTGCCACCGAGACAGCAACTAATGAAAAACTGTTTTTT.

This clone was seen at least ten times. The rearrangement joins TRBV9 to TRBJ2-1; TRBD2 agrees at 8 bases. Germline-derived CDR1 and CDR2 are SGDLS and YYNGEE. V shed 4 bases, J shed 4 bases, and the junction held 7 bases outside the gene matches. This CDR3 contains 15 residues. CDR3 sequence reads: CASSPPERGYNEQFF. As DNA, the CDR3 is TGTGCCAGCAGCCCCCCCGAGCGGGGGTACAATGAGCAGTTCTTC.

V gene TRBV10-2 combines with J gene TRBJ2-3; a possible D gene is TRBD1 (5 bases). There are 16 residues in the CDR3. CDR1 and CDR2 (germline): WSHSY, SAAADI. V shed 6 bases and J shed 2 bases, with 18 bases lying between them. Here the CDR3 reads CASRDRTRSLTDTQYF. Here the CDR3 DNA reads TGCGCCAGCAGGGATAGGACACGCAGCCTCACAGATACGCAGTATTTT.

This clone was counted a single time. The genes are TRBV5-1 and TRBJ2-1, with TRBD2 identical over 8 bases. Per germline, CDR1 SGHRS and CDR2 YFSETQ. The length of the CDR3 is 14 residues. J was trimmed by 0 bases and V by 7 bases; bases with no gene match: 3. The CDR3 nucleotides are TGCGCCAGCGCCCGGGAGGGCTCCTACAATGAGCAGTTCTTC. Protein: CASAREGSYNEQFF.

The rearrangement uses TRBV7-9 and TRBJ2-6, with TRBD1 matching 7 bases. This CDR3 region has 13 residues. Unmatched junction bases numbered 9, after V lost 5 bases and J lost 14 bases. From germline, CDR1 is SEHNR and CDR2 FQNEAQ (reference sequence). CDR3 sequence (DNA): TGTGCCAGCAGCCTCGGACAGGCTGGTCTCCTGACTTTC. It codes for CASSLGQAGLLTF.

The CDR3 is CASRSGGTYNEQFF. The CDR3 region has the DNA TGTGCCAGCAGAAGCGGGGGCACCTACAATGAGCAGTTCTTC. This sequence joins TRBV6-1 and TRBJ2-1; TRBD2 agrees at 8 bases. CDR3 length: 14 amino acids. V shed 6 bases and J 2 bases; nucleotides not matched to a gene: 3. Germline CDR1 reads MNHNS; CDR2 reads SASEGT.